Below, 4 T cell receptor beta chains from the same sample are listed, as sequenced in a study of blood T cell repertoires in COVID-19. The assay was immunoSEQ multiplex PCR, and TCRdb's table has in-frame clones only and misses some. This sample yields about 40,000 clones, of which around 77% are seen a single time; 30% to 35% belongs to the top ten. The sample consisted of peripheral blood. The receptors derive from an elderly woman with acute or convalescent COVID-19.

The V call is TRBV13, the J call TRBJ1-2; 9 bases align to TRBD1. There are 13 residues in the CDR3. Germline assignment: CDR1 PRHDT and CDR2 FYEKMQ (reference sequence). The junction had 4 bases not matched to a gene; V was cut back by 4 bases and J by 7 bases. CDR3 sequence (DNA): TGTGCCAGCAGCTCCGGGACAGGGTTTGGCTACACCTTC. Translated, it gives CASSSGTGFGYTF.

The chain uses TRBV11-3 and TRBJ2-7, with 7 bases fitting TRBD1. The CDR3 spans 14 residues. CDR1 is SGHNT and CDR2 is YENEEA in the germline V gene. V trimming: 6 bases; J trimming: 3 bases; junction bases outside the gene matches: 8. CDR3 protein: CASSPHRGIYEQYF. CDR3 coding DNA: TGTGCCAGCAGTCCACACAGGGGCATCTACGAGCAGTACTTC.

The J gene is TRBJ2-1, the V gene TRBV6-1; 7 positions agree with TRBD1. With V trimmed by 2 bases and J by 9 bases, 10 bases remained unmatched. CDR3 length: 15 amino acids. The germline V gene encodes CDR1 MNHNS and CDR2 SASEGT. The CDR3 DNA reads TGTGCCAGCAGTGAACTCCTTGGACAGGCTCCTGAGCAGTTCTTC. Its translation is CASSELLGQAPEQFF.

V is TRBV29-1 and J is TRBJ1-6, with D possibly TRBD1 on 5 matching bases. In germline, CDR1 is SQVTM, CDR2 ANQGSEA. V was clipped by 5 bases and J by 7 bases, with 12 bases between them. The CDR3 length is 13 residues. This chain's CDR3 is CSVYDSPNSPLHF. CDR3 DNA: TGCAGCGTTTACGACAGTCCGAATTCACCCCTCCACTTT. Full variable domain (missing parts from reference TRBV29-1 and TRBJ1-6): SAVISQKPSRDICQRGTSLTIQCQVDSQVTMMFWYRQQPGQSLTLIATANQGSEATYESGFVIDKFPISRPNLTFSTLTVSNMSPEDSSIYLCSVYDSPNSPLHFGNGTRLTVT.